What follows is one T cell receptor (beta chain) and its context. V lost 3 bases and J 2 bases, leaving 12 bases between the germline ends. The CDR3 spans 14 residues. Germline V lookup: CDR1 SGHRS, CDR2 YFSETQ. The source of the sample is a study of cytomegalovirus exposure and HLA in healthy donors. Use of 60 Vbeta and 13 Jbeta primers characterized the PCR. Sequenced by immunoSEQ multiplex PCR; TCRdb stores in-frame clones only, minus some. This sample has about 110,000 clones, with around 70% found just once. Sequencing input: PBMCs. The sequence derives from a man in his forties in good health and CMV-seronegative. V and J are TRBV5-1 and TRBJ2-7; D possibly corresponds to TRBD1 (6 bases). CDR3 bases: TGCGCCAGCAGCTCGGTGGGGGCTGCCTACGAGCAGTACTTC. Amino acid sequence: CASSSVGAAYEQYF.